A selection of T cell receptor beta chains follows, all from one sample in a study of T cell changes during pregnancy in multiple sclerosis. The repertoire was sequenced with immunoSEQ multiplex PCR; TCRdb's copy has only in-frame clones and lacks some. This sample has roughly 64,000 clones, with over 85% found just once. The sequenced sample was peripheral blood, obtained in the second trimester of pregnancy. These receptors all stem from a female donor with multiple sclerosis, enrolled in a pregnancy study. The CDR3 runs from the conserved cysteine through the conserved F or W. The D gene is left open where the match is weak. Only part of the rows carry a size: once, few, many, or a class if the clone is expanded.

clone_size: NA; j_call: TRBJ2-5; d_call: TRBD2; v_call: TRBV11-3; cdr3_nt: TGTGCCAGCAGCCTCGGACTAGCGGAAGAGACCCAGTACTTC; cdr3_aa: CASSLGLAEETQYF
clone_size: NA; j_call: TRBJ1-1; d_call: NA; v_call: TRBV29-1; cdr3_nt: TGCAGCGTTGACTCGGGGGGCACTGAAGCTTTCTTT; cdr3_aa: CSVDSGGTEAFF
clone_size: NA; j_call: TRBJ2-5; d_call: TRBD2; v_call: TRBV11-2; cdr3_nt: TGTGCCAGCAGCCTACGGACTAGCGGGATTGGGCAGACCCAGTACTTC; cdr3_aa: CASSLRTSGIGQTQYF
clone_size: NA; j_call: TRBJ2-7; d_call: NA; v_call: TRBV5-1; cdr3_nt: TGCGCCAGCAGCGACCGAGCGGTTAGCTCCTACGAGCAGTACTTC; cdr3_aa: CASSDRAVSSYEQYF
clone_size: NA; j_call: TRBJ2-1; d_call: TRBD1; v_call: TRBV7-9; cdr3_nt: TGTGCCAGCAGCCTCTACAGGGGAGAGCAGTTCTTC; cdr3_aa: CASSLYRGEQFF
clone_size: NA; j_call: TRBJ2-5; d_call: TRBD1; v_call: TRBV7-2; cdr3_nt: TGTGCCAGCAGCCCCGGACAGGGCTTAGAGACCCAGTACTTC; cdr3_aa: CASSPGQGLETQYF
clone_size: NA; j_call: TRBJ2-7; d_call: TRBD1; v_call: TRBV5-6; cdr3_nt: TGTGCCAGCAGCTTACAGGGGTACTTAGGATACGAGCAGTACTTC; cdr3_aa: CASSLQGYLGYEQYF
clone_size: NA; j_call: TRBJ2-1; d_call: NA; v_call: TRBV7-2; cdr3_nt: TGTGCCAGCCACTGGGGCAGTTACGAGCAGTTCTTC; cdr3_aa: CASHWGSYEQFF
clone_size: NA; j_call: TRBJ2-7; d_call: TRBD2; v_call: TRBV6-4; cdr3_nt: TGTGCCAGCAGTGACGGGGCGGGAGGTTCCCACGAGCAGTACTTC; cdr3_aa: CASSDGAGGSHEQYF
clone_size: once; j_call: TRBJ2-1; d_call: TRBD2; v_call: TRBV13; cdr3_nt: TGTGCCAGCAGCTTAACGGGAGGGCCATGGGAGCAGTTCTTC; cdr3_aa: CASSLTGGPWEQFF
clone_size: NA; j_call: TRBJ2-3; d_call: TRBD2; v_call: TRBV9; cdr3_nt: TGTGCCAGCAGCGTAGGGCTAGCGGGAGTATACACAGATACGCAGTATTTT; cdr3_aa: CASSVGLAGVYTDTQYF
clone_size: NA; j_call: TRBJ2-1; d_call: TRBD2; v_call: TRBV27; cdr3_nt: TGTGCCAGCAGTTCGGGGGGAGTTCTAAGTGAGCAGTTCTTC; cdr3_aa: CASSSGGVLSEQFF
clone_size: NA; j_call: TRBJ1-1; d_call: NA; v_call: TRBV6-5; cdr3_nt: TGTGCCAGCAGTTACTCGGCCTTTACGGGGAACACTGAAGCTTTCTTT; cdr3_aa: CASSYSAFTGNTEAFF
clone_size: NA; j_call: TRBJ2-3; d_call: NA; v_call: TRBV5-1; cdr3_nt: TGCGCCAGCAGCCAGTCAGGGAGCACAGATACGCAGTATTTT; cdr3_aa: CASSQSGSTDTQYF
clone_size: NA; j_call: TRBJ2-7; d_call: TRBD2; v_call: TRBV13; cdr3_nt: TGTGCCAGCAGCTCCCGGACTAGCGGACCTCTCGAGCAGTACTTC; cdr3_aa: CASSSRTSGPLEQYF
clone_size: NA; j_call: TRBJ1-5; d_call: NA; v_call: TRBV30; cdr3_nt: TGTGCCTGGAGTGAGGACAGTAATCAGCCCCAGCATTTT; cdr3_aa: CAWSEDSNQPQHF
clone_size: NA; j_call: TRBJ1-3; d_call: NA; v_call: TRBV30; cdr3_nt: TGTGCCTGGAGTTTGGGGAGTGGAAACACCATATATTTT; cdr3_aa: CAWSLGSGNTIYF
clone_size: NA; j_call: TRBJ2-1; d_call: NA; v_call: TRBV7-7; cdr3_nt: TGTGCTAGCAGTCCTACTAGTTCATCTGAGCAGTTCTTC; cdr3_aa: CASSPTSSSEQFF
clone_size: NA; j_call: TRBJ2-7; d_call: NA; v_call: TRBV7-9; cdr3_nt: TGTGCCAGCAGCTTTGATGGAGGGGTAAGCAACGAGCAGTACTTC; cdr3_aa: CASSFDGGVSNEQYF
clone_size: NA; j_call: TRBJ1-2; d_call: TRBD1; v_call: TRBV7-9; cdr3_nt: TGTGCCAGCAGCTTAGTTCCCATGGGACAGGGAGAAGGCTACACCTTC; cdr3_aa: CASSLVPMGQGEGYTF
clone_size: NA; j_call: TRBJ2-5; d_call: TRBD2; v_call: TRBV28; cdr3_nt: TGTGCCAGCAGAGGTCGCGGGAGTATACTGCAAGAGACCCAGTACTTC; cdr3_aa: CASRGRGSILQETQYF
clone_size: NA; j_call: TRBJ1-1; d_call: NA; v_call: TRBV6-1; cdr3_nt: TGTGCCAGCAGTGAACCCGGGGCAGGGGTGGCTTTCTTT; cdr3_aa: CASSEPGAGVAFF
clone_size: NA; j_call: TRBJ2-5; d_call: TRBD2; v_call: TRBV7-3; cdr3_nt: TGTGCCAGCAGCTTGGGTACTAGCGGGACGGGTGAGACCCAGTACTTC; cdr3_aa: CASSLGTSGTGETQYF
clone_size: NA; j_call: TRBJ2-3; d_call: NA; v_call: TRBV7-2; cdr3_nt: TGTGCCAGCAGCTTACAGGGAAGAAGGACAGATACGCAGTATTTT; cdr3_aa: CASSLQGRRTDTQYF
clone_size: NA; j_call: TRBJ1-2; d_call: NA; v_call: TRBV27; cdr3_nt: TGTGCCAGCAGTCCTCAGGGATGTTGTGGCTACACCTTC; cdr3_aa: CASSPQGCCGYTF
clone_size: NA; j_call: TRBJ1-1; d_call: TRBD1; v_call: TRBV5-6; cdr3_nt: TGTGCCAGCAGCTTGGAGAGGGGGCGAACTGAAGCTTTCTTT; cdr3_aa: CASSLERGRTEAFF
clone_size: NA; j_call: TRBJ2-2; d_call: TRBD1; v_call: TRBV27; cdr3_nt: TGTGCCAGCACCTCTCCGGGACAGGGTTCCGGGGAGCTGTTTTTT; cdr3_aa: CASTSPGQGSGELFF
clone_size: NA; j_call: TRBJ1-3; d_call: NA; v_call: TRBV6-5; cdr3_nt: TGTGCCAGCAGTTACCGGGGGGGCTTGGGTGGAAACACCATATATTTT; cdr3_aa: CASSYRGGLGGNTIYF
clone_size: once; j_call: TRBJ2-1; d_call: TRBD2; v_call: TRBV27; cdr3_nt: TGTGCCAGCAGTTTTAGCGGGAGTGGCTACAATGAGCAGTTCTTC; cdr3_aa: CASSFSGSGYNEQFF
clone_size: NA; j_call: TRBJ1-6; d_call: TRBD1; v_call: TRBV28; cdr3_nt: TGTGCCAGCGGGGACAGGGCGAATTCACCCCTCCACTTT; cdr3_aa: CASGDRANSPLHF
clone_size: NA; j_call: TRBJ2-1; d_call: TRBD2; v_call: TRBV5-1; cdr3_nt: TGCGCCAGCCGCACACGGACTAGCGAGGGTGAGCAGTTCTTC; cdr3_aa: CASRTRTSEGEQFF
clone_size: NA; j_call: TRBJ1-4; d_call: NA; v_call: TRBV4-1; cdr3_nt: TGCGCCAGCAGCCAAGGGGAGCGGGGGTGGGGAAAACTGTTTTTT; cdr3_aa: CASSQGERGWGKLFF
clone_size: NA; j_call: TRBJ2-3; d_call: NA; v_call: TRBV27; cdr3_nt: TGTGCCAGCAGTTTCGTCGGGGGCACAGATACGCAGTATTTT; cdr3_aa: CASSFVGGTDTQYF
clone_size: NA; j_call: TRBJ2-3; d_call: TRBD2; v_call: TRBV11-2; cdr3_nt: TGTGCCAGCAGCTTAGTTGGCCCCATAAGGGCGGGAGCTACAGATACGCAGTATTTT; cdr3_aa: CASSLVGPIRAGATDTQYF
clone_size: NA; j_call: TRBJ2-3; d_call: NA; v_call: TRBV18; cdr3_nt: TGTGCCAGCCTGATAGCGCGAGCGGATACAGATACGCAGTATTTT; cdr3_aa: CASLIARADTDTQYF
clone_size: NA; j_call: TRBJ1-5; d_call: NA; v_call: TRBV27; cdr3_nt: TGTGCCAGCTCCTTGGGACTGTCGCAGCCCCAGCATTTT; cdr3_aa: CASSLGLSQPQHF
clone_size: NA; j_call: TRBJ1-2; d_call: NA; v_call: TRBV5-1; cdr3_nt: TGCGCCAGCAGCTTGTCAGGGAAAGGCTACACCTTC; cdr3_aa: CASSLSGKGYTF
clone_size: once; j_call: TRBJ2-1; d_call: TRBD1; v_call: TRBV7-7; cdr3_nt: TGTGCTAGCAGCTTAGCGAGGGGTCAGACAGGGAGCTCCTACAATGAGCAGTTCTTC; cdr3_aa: CASSLARGQTGSSYNEQFF
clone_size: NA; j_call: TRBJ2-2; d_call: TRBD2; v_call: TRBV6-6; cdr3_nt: TGTGCCAGCAGGGCTATTGGGGGAGGGTACACCGGGGAGCTGTTTTTT; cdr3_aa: CASRAIGGGYTGELFF
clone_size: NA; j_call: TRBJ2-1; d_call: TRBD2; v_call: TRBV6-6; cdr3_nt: TGTGCCAGCAGTTACCCGGCGCTAGCGGGAGATAATGAGCAGTTCTTC; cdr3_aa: CASSYPALAGDNEQFF
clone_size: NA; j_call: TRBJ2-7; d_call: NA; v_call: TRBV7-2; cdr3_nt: TGTGCCAGCAGCTTAGCAGGGAGGAACTACGAGCAGTACTTC; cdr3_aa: CASSLAGRNYEQYF
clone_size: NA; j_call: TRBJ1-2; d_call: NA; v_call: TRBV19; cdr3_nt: TGTGCCAGTACCGCAGGGGTTAACTATGGCTACACCTTC; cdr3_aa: CASTAGVNYGYTF
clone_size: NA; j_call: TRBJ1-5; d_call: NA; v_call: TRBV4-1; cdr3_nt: TGCGCCAGCAGTCGAGGATTTTACGATCAGCCCCAGCATTTT; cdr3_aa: CASSRGFYDQPQHF
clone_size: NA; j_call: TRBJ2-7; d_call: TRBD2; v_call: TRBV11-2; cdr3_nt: TGTGCCAGCAGTGAGCGGGAGTCTGGGTACGAGCAGTACTTC; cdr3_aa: CASSERESGYEQYF
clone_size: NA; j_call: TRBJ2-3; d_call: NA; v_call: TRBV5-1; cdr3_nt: TGCGCCAGCAGCTTGGTGGCTAGCCCCACCGATACGCAGTATTTT; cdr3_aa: CASSLVASPTDTQYF
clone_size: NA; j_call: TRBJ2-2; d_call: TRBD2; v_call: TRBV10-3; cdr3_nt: TGTGCCATCCAGACCGTAGCGGGTAACACCGGGGAGCTGTTTTTT; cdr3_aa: CAIQTVAGNTGELFF
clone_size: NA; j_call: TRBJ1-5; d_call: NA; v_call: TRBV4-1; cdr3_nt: TGCGCCAGCAGCCTGGGGTCCGGGGGTCGGAATCAGCCCCAGCATTTT; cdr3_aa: CASSLGSGGRNQPQHF
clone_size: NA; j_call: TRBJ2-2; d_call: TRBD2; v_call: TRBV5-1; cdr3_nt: TGCGCCAGCAGCTCCATAGCGGGACGGCCAGGGGAGCTGTTTTTT; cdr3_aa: CASSSIAGRPGELFF
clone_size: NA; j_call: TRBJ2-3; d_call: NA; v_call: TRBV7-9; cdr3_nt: TGTGCCAGCAGCCTCGGTTCAATGCAGTATTTT; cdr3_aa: CASSLGSMQYF
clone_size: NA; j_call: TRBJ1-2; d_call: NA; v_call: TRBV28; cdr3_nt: TGTGCCAGCAGACATCGAAGCACCGGGACATCATACTATGGCTACACCTTC; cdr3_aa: CASRHRSTGTSYYGYTF